Listed here are 27 T cell receptor beta chains from one sample, sequenced in a study of T cell responses to AZD1222 COVID-19 vaccine. The protocol was immunoSEQ multiplex PCR, while the TCRdb copy is restricted to in-frame clones and leaves out a portion. The data contain 92,000 or so clones, about 89% of them singletons. Sequences were derived from peripheral blood, sampled 28 days after the second AZD1222 dose. All receptors come from an adult who received the AZD1222 COVID-19 vaccine.

The V and J genes are TRBV5-6 and TRBJ1-2; unclear D gene. The CDR3 consists of 12 residues. Germline V lookup: CDR1 SGHDT, CDR2 YYEEEE. V was cut by 1 base and J by 10 bases, with 11 bases left in between. The CDR3 DNA sequence: TGTGCCAGCAGCTTGATCCCTATTAACTACACCTTC. Translating gives CASSLIPINYTF.

The rearrangement joins TRBV10-3 to TRBJ1-6, with D maybe TRBD1 (6 bases). The V end lost 0 bases, the J end lost 6 bases, and 15 bases lay between the germline ends. The germline V gene has CDR1 ENHRY and CDR2 SYGVKD. This CDR3 is 17 amino acids long. The CDR3 coding sequence is TGTGCCATCAGTGAGTCGGCGTCAGGGGCATTTAATTCACCCCTCCACTTT. Protein: CAISESASGAFNSPLHF.

J is TRBJ2-3 and V is TRBV7-9; D ambiguous. The germline gives CDR1 SEHNR, CDR2 FQNEAQ (reference sequence). Trimming took 5 bases from V and 3 from J, leaving 15 bases between them. The CDR3 extends over 15 amino acids. This CDR3 reads CASSPIGQRTDTQYF. In DNA form, the CDR3 reads TGTGCCAGCAGCCCCATAGGTCAGAGGACAGATACGCAGTATTTT.

V gene TRBV4-2 combines with J gene TRBJ2-5; 8 nucleotides match TRBD2. Germline CDR1 is LGHNA and CDR2 is YNFKEQ. V lost 1 base, J lost 4 bases, and 2 bases stayed unmatched. The CDR3 spans 14 residues. The CDR3 nucleotides read TGTGCCAGCAGCCAAGGGACTAGCACAGAGACCCAGTACTTC. Protein product: CASSQGTSTETQYF.

The chain employs TRBV27 and TRBJ2-2; the D gene is possibly TRBD2 (5 bases). This CDR3 spans 13 amino acids. V was cut by 6 bases and J by 4 bases, with 9 bases left in between. CDR1 is MNHEY, CDR2 SMNVEV, per germline (reference sequence). Here the CDR3 reads CASRGVFTGELFF. CDR3 DNA: TGTGCCAGCAGGGGAGTCTTCACCGGGGAGCTGTTTTTT.

This chain links TRBV15 with TRBJ1-2; D ambiguous. The germline CDR1 and CDR2 sequences are LNHNV and YYDKDF (reference sequence). The CDR3 sequence is 15 residues long. Deletions cut 1 base from V and 6 bases from J, with 15 bases between. CDR3 in DNA: TGTGCCACCAGCAGAGTCCCAGGACCCCGGGATGGCTACACCTTC. Translated: CATSRVPGPRDGYTF.

V is TRBV7-9 and J is TRBJ1-3; 8 nucleotides agree with TRBD1. Germline V lookup: CDR1 SEHNR, CDR2 FQNEAQ (reference sequence). V was pared by 1 base and J by 0 bases, with 8 bases of the junction left unmatched. CDR3 length: 18 amino acids. The CDR3 DNA is TGTGCCAGCAGCTTAGGGGTAGGGACAGGCTACTCTGGAAACACCATATATTTT. It codes for CASSLGVGTGYSGNTIYF.

This chain joins TRBV6-2 or TRBV6-3 and TRBJ2-7; D is uncertain. Germline CDR1 MNHEY, CDR2 SVGEGT. The CDR3 totals 13 residues. Trimming removed 5 bases from V and 3 bases from J, with 11 bases in between. The DNA for the CDR3 is TGTGCCAGCAGTAACCCCCCCGGCTACGAGCAGTACTTC. Its translation is CASSNPPGYEQYF.

This rearrangement joins TRBV10-1 to TRBJ2-7, with D maybe TRBD2 (6 bases). The CDR3 contains 15 residues. Germline CDR1 WNHNN, CDR2 SYGVQD (reference sequence). V lost 7 bases to trimming and J lost 2 bases, with 18 bases between them. The CDR3 loop reads CASKTLRRVTYEQYF. The CDR3 DNA sequence: TGCGCCAGCAAAACCCTCAGGAGGGTCACCTACGAGCAGTACTTC.

The J gene is TRBJ1-1, the V gene TRBV18; D perhaps matches TRBD1 (5 bases). From germline, CDR1 is KGHSH and CDR2 LQKENI. The CDR3 covers 16 residues. Deletions cut 3 bases from V and 0 bases from J, with 14 bases between. The CDR3 nucleotides read TGTGCCAGCTCACCCATACCTAAGACAGTGAACACTGAAGCTTTCTTT. This sequence encodes CASSPIPKTVNTEAFF.

J is TRBJ2-5 and V is TRBV18; 7 nucleotides line up with TRBD2. V lost 4 bases, J lost 5 bases, and 7 bases stayed unmatched. Germline V gene sequence: CDR1 KGHSH, CDR2 LQKENI. There are 14 residues in the CDR3. CDR3 loop: CASSLLGGTETQYF. The CDR3 DNA sequence: TGTGCCAGCTCACTACTCGGGGGGACTGAGACCCAGTACTTC.

The J gene is TRBJ1-2, the V gene TRBV7-9; D remains unclear. Trimming removed 1 base from V and 7 bases from J, with 16 bases in between. There are 15 residues in the CDR3. CDR1 and CDR2 from the germline V gene are SEHNR and FQNEAQ (reference sequence). CDR3 residues: CASSLEQGIISGYTF. The DNA for the CDR3 is TGTGCCAGCAGCTTAGAGCAAGGGATCATTAGTGGCTACACCTTC.

This rearrangement joins TRBV6-5 to TRBJ2-4; D perhaps matches TRBD2 (7 bases). Between the trimmed V and J ends, which lost 0 bases and 2 bases, there was a span of 11 bases. From germline, CDR1 is MNHEY and CDR2 SVGAGI. The CDR3 is 16 amino acids. The CDR3 DNA follows: TGTGCCAGCAGTTACTCTGTGGGGGGGCCCAAAAACATTCAGTACTTC. Translation gives CASSYSVGGPKNIQYF.

The V and J genes are TRBV27 and TRBJ1-2, with D tentatively TRBD1 (6 bases). CDR1 is MNHEY and CDR2 is SMNVEV in the germline V gene (reference sequence). Trimming took 5 bases from V and 4 from J, leaving 17 bases between them. CDR3 length equals 15 residues. The CDR3 DNA follows: TGTGCCAGCAGTCCCCGGGGGGGCGGCCTCTATGGCTACACCTTC. As protein: CASSPRGGGLYGYTF.

V usage is TRBV19 and J usage is TRBJ1-1; D is unclear. The CDR3 totals 12 residues. Germline V gives CDR1 LNHDA, CDR2 SQIVND (reference sequence). Trimming stripped 9 bases from V and 6 bases from J, with 14 bases between. The CDR3 reads CASALGVSEAFF. CDR3 coding DNA: TGTGCCAGCGCGCTAGGTGTGTCTGAAGCTTTCTTT.

This clone was picked up one time. V and J are TRBV9 and TRBJ1-2; D gene ambiguous. The germline CDR1 and CDR2 sequences are SGDLS and YYNGEE. The CDR3 runs 13 residues. V dropped 0 bases and J dropped 5 bases, with 8 bases sitting between them. In DNA form, the CDR3 reads TGTGCCAGCAGCGTAGGAGGAAAATATGGCTACACCTTC. Translating it yields CASSVGGKYGYTF.

V is TRBV4-2 and J is TRBJ1-4; TRBD1 is a possible D gene (6 bases). Germline V gene lookup returns CDR1 LGHNA and CDR2 YNFKEQ. The CDR3 length is 15 residues. V was shortened by 0 bases and J by 4 bases, with 9 bases between the two germline ends. CDR3 region: CASSQDRGSNEKLFF. The CDR3 DNA sequence: TGTGCCAGCAGCCAAGACAGGGGAAGTAATGAAAAACTGTTTTTT.

This clone was recorded once. The chain has TRBV2 and TRBJ2-3; 10 positions match TRBD2. Germline CDR1 SNHLY, CDR2 FYNNEI. The CDR3 spans 17 residues. J lost 3 bases, V lost 6 bases, and 12 bases had no gene match. CDR3 protein: CASRETWTSGDTDTQYF. CDR3 sequence (DNA): TGTGCCAGCAGAGAAACCTGGACTAGCGGAGATACAGATACGCAGTATTTT.

This clone was recorded only once. A much larger clone sits a single nucleotide away, making a read error possible. The genes are TRBV18 and TRBJ1-1; 7 bases align to TRBD1. The J segment lost 6 bases and the V segment lost 2 bases, leaving 6 bases of the junction unmatched. The CDR3 is made up of 14 amino acids. Germline loops: CDR1 KGHSH, CDR2 LQKENI. CDR3 amino acids: CASSPNRGRSEAFF. The CDR3 DNA reads as TGTGCCAGCTCACCAAACAGGGGCAGGTCTGAAGCTTTCTTT. Supplemented by reference TRBV18 and TRBJ1-1, the full variable domain reads NAGVMQNPRHLVRRRGQEARLRCSPMKGHSHVYWYRQLPEEGLKFMVYLQKENIIDESGMPKERFSAEFPKEGPSILRIQQVVRGDSAAYFCASSPNRGRSEAFFGQGTRLTVV.

The V gene is TRBV3-1 (or the pseudogene TRBV3-2), the J gene TRBJ1-2; D remains ambiguous. The CDR3 contains 16 residues. CDR1 is LGHDT and CDR2 is YNNKEL in the germline V gene (reference sequence). Trimming took 4 bases from V and 5 from J, leaving 20 bases between them. CDR3 in DNA: TGTGCCAGCAGCCCCCTTCGGGCAGAGGCTCCTTATGGCTACACCTTC. Amino acid sequence: CASSPLRAEAPYGYTF.

This sequence joins TRBV14 and TRBJ1-6, with D hard to call. V gave up 1 base and J gave up 5 bases, with 6 bases separating them. The CDR3 extends over 14 amino acids. CDR1 and CDR2 (germline): SGHDN, FVKESK. This chain's CDR3 is CASSQGQDNSPLHF. The CDR3 bases are TGTGCCAGCAGCCAAGGCCAGGATAATTCACCCCTCCACTTT.

The chain has TRBV5-1 and TRBJ1-2; 10 nucleotides line up with TRBD1. The trim removed 1 base at V and 8 bases at J, leaving 5 bases unmatched. The V gene's germline CDR1 is SGHRS and CDR2 YFSETQ. CDR3 length equals 14 residues. The chain's CDR3 is CASSLSGQGGGYTF. In nucleotides, the CDR3 is TGCGCCAGCAGCTTGAGCGGACAGGGGGGAGGCTACACCTTC.

This clone was detected once. V gene TRBV9 combines with J gene TRBJ1-1, with D tentatively TRBD1 (6 bases). CDR3 length: 17 amino acids. Germline values: CDR1 SGDLS, CDR2 YYNGEE. Trimming stripped 3 bases from V and 0 bases from J, with 18 bases between. CDR3 coding DNA: TGTGCCAGCAGCGAGGACAACACGACAGGAATGAACACTGAAGCTTTCTTT. Protein product: CASSEDNTTGMNTEAFF.

The chain carries TRBV29-1 and TRBJ1-1; 7 nucleotides align to TRBD1. From germline, CDR1 is SQVTM and CDR2 ANQGSEA. This CDR3 has 14 residues. V trimming: 4 bases; J trimming: 4 bases; junction bases outside the gene matches: 9. The CDR3 DNA sequence: TGCAGCGTTGCTCAGGGGGGGATCTTCACTGAAGCTTTCTTT. This codes for CSVAQGGIFTEAFF.

The CDR3, as DNA: TGTGCCAGCAGCCCCGGGGGACTCCGCACAGATACGCAGTATTTT. Protein product: CASSPGGLRTDTQYF. The rearrangement joins TRBV7-3 to TRBJ2-3; TRBD2 is a possible D gene (6 bases). Between the trimmed V and J ends, which lost 5 bases and 1 base, there was a span of 13 bases. From germline, CDR1 is SGHTA and CDR2 FQGTGA. The CDR3 is 15 residues long.

The genes are TRBV13 and TRBJ1-1; D call uncertain. V lost 3 bases to trimming and J lost 0 bases, with 17 bases between them. CDR1 and CDR2 (germline): PRHDT, FYEKMQ (reference sequence). CDR3 length: 17 amino acids. The CDR3 spells CASSLGRATAMNTEAFF. The CDR3 bases are TGTGCCAGCAGCTTGGGTAGGGCAACCGCCATGAACACTGAAGCTTTCTTT.

The chain recombines TRBV9 with TRBJ2-2; D tentatively reads TRBD1 or TRBD2 (5 bases each). V shed 0 bases and J shed 0 bases, with 18 bases lying between them. Germline loops: CDR1 SGDLS, CDR2 YYNGEE. The CDR3 is made up of 19 amino acids. The CDR3 region is CASSVVQGSGSANTGELFF. The CDR3 nucleotides read TGTGCCAGCAGCGTAGTCCAGGGAAGCGGAAGCGCGAACACCGGGGAGCTGTTTTTT.